This T cell receptor beta chain appears in the sequencing data of a study of OX40 agonist ivuxolimab in advanced cancers. The overall study: Ivuxolimab, which patients received intravenously every 2 weeks, was dosed at 0.01 to 10 mg/kg. Patients were roughly 83% male with ages roughly 20 to 85, mean 60.

Libraries were prepared by immunoSEQ multiplex PCR; TCRdb keeps only in-frame clonotypes and omits some of them. The table includes approximately 68,000 clones, more than 80% detected once. There are 15 residues in the CDR3. Trimming removed 3 bases from V and 1 base from J, with 10 bases in between. Germline V gives CDR1 MDHEN, CDR2 SYDVKM. The chain employs TRBV28 and TRBJ1-5; D not certain. Sequencing used CD4+ or CD8+ T cells sorted from blood, obtained in a trial of the OX40 agonist ivuxolimab. This sequence was found in an adult with an advanced solid tumor such as melanoma, head and neck, liver or kidney cancer. The CDR3 here is CASSFDRQSNQPQHF. The CDR3 DNA reads as TGTGCCAGCAGTTTTGATCGGCAGAGCAATCAGCCCCAGCATTTT. Together with reference TRBV28 and TRBJ1-5, the CDR3 gives the full variable domain: DVKVTQSSRYLVKRTGEKVFLECVQDMDHENMFWYRQDPGLGLRLIYFSYDVKMKEKGDIPEGYSVSREKKERFSLILESASTNQTSMYLCASSFDRQSNQPQHFGDGTRLSIL.